This T cell receptor beta chain was identified in a study of T-cell memory formation after mild COVID-19. Germline CDR1 reads MNHEY; CDR2 reads SMNVEV (reference sequence). The CDR3 loop spans 16 amino acids. V was shortened by 5 bases and J by 2 bases, with 19 bases between the two germline ends. At least ten counts were recorded for this clonotype. Using its own MiXCR run on the 5' RACE reads, TCRdb lists one record per CDR3 protein. Of 280,000 or so distinct CDR3 sequences listed, roughly 8.2% were seen once; the top ten hold 20% to 25%. The sequenced material came from PBMCs or a T cell subset sorted from them (not recorded which). The rearrangement uses TRBV27 and TRBJ2-7; D may correspond to TRBD1 or TRBD2 (7 bases each). The sequence derives from a man aged 18 to 29 who had mild COVID-19 (a few samples of this study predate the infection). Cell type and time point are not known. The CDR3 region has the DNA TGTGCCAGCAGTCCAGGGGGGCGGGGGTCTACCTACGAGCAGTACTTC. Translating it yields CASSPGGRGSTYEQYF.